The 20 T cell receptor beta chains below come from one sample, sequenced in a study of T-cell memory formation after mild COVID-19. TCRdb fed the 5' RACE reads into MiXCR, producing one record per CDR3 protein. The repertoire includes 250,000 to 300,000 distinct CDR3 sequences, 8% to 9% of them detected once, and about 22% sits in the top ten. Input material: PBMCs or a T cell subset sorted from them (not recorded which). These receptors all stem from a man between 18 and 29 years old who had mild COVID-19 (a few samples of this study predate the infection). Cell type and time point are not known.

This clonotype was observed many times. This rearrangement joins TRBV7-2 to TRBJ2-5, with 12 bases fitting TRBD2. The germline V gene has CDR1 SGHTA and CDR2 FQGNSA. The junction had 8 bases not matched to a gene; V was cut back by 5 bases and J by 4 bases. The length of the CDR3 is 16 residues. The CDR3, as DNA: TGTGCCAGCAGCCTCCGGACTAGCGGGGAGGGAGAGACCCAGTACTTC. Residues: CASSLRTSGEGETQYF.

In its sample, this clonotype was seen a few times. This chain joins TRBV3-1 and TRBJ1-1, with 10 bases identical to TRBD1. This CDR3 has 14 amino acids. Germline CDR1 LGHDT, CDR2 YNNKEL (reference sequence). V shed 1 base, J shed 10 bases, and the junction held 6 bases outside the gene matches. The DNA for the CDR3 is TGTGCCAGCAGCCAAGGACAGGGGGCCCTCGGAGCTTTCTTT. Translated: CASSQGQGALGAFF.

CDR3 sequence: CASSDSGDGYEQYF. The CDR3 bases are TGCGCCAGCAGTGACTCGGGGGACGGCTACGAGCAGTACTTC. The chain combines TRBV10-1 with TRBJ2-7, with D perhaps matching TRBD2 (6 bases). Per germline, CDR1 WNHNN and CDR2 SYGVQD (reference sequence). V was clipped by 3 bases and J by 3 bases, with 12 bases between them. This CDR3 region has 14 residues.

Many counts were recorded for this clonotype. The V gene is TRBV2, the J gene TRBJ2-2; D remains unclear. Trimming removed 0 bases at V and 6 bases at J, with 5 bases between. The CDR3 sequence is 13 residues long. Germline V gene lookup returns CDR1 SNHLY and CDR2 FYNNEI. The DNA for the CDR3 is TGTGCCAGCAGTGAAGCCTCCCCCGGGGAGCTGTTTTTT. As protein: CASSEASPGELFF.

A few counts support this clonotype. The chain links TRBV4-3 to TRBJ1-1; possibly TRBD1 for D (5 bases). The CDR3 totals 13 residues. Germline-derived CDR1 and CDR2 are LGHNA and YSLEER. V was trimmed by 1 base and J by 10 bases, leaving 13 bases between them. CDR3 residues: CASSQGVGPRAFF. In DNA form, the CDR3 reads TGCGCCAGCAGCCAAGGGGTGGGACCCAGAGCTTTCTTT.

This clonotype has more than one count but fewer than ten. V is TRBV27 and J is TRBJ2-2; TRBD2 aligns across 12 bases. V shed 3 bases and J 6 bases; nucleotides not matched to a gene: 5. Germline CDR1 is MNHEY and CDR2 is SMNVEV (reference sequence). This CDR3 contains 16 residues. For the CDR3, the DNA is TGTGCCAGCAGTTTTGTGGGACTAGCGGGCTCCGGGGAGCTGTTTTTT. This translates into CASSFVGLAGSGELFF.

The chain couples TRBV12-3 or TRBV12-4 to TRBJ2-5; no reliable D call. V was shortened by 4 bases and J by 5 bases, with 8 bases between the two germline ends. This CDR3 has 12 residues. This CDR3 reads CASSSLGETQYF. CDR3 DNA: TGTGCCAGCAGTTCCCTAGGGGAGACCCAGTACTTC.

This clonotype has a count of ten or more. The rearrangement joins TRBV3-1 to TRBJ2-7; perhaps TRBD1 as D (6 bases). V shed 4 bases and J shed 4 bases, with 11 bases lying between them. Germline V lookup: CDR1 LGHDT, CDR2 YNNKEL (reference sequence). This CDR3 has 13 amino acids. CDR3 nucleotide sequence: TGTGCCAGCAGCCCTCTAGGGGGATACGAGCAGTACGTC. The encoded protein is CASSPLGGYEQYV.

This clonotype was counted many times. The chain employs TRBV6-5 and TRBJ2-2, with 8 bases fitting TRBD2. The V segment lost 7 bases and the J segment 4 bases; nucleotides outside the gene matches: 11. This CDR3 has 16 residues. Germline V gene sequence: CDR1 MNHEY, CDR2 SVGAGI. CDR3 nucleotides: TGTGCCAGCACCTCGGGGGGGCCGTTGGGCACCGGGGAGCTGTTTTTT. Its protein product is CASTSGGPLGTGELFF.

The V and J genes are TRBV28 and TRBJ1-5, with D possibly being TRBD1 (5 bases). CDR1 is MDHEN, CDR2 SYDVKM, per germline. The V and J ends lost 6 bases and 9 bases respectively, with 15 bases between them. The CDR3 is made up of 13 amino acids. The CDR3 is CASSPGGSRPQHF. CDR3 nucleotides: TGTGCCAGCAGCCCGGGGGGGAGCAGGCCCCAGCATTTT.

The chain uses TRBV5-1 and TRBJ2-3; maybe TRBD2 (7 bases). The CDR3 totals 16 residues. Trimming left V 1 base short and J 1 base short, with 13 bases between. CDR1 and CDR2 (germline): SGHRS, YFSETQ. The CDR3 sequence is CASSLSAGARTDTQYF. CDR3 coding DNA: TGCGCCAGCAGCTTGTCTGCGGGGGCCCGCACAGATACGCAGTATTTT.

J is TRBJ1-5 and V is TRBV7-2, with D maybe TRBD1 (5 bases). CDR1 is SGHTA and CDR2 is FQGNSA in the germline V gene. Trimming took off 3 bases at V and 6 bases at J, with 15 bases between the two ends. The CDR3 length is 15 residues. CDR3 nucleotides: TGTGCCAGCAGCTTCGACACGGGGCGCGGTCAGCCCCAGCATTTT. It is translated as CASSFDTGRGQPQHF.

The CDR3 sequence is CSVVVQAYAKNIQYF. CDR3 DNA: TGCAGCGTTGTGGTACAGGCCTACGCCAAAAACATTCAGTACTTC. J is TRBJ2-4 and V is TRBV29-1; D is perhaps TRBD1 (5 bases). V was pared by 4 bases and J by 1 base, with 14 bases between. CDR3 size: 15 residues. In germline, CDR1 is SQVTM, CDR2 ANQGSEA.

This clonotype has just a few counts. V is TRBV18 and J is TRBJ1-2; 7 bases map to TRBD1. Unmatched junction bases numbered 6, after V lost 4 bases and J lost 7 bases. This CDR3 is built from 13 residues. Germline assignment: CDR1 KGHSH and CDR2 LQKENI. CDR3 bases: TGTGCCAGCTCACTGGACAGGATAGGTGGCTACACCTTC. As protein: CASSLDRIGGYTF.

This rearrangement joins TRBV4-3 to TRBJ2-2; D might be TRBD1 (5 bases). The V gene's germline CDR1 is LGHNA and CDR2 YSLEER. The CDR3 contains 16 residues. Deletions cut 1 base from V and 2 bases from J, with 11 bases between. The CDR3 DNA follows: TGCGCCAGCAGCCAAGGGACACCCCTAAACACCGGGGAGCTGTTTTTT. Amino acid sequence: CASSQGTPLNTGELFF.

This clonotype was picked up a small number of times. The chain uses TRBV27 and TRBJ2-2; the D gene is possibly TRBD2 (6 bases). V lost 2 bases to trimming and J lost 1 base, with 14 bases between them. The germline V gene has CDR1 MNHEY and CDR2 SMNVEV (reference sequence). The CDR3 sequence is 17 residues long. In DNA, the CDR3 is TGTGCCAGCAGTTTAGAGGCTAGCGCGATGAACACCGGGGAGCTGTTTTTT. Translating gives CASSLEASAMNTGELFF.

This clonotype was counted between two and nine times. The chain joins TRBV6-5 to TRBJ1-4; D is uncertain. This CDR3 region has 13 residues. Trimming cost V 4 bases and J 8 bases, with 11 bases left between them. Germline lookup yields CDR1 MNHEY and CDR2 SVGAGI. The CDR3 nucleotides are TGTGCCAGCAGTTCTAGGTCAGCAGAAAAACTGTTTTTT. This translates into CASSSRSAEKLFF.

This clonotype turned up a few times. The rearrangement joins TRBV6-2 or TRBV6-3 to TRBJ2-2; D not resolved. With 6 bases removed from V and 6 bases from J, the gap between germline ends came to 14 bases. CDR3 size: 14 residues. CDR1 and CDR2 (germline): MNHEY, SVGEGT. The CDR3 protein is CASSWGRVSGELFF. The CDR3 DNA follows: TGTGCCAGCAGCTGGGGTCGGGTCTCCGGGGAGCTGTTTTTT.

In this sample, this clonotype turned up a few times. CDR3 residues: CASSSTSGSYNEQFF. The CDR3 bases are TGTGCCAGCAGCTCAACTAGCGGGTCCTACAATGAGCAGTTCTTC. The V call is TRBV5-4, the J call TRBJ2-1; 9 positions match TRBD2. This CDR3 region has 15 residues. With 3 bases clipped from V and 1 base from J, the junction kept 2 bases outside the gene matches. The germline CDR1 and CDR2 sequences are SGHNT and YYREEE (reference sequence).

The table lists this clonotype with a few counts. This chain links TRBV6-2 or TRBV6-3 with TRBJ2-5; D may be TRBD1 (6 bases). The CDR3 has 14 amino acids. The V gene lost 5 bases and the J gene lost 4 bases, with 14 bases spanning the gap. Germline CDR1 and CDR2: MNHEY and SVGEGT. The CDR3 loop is CASSPATRGETQYF. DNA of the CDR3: TGTGCCAGCAGTCCGGCGACCAGGGGAGAGACCCAGTACTTC.